A single sample gave rise to the 5 T cell receptor beta chains below, sequenced in a study of blood T cell repertoires in COVID-19 (dated by TCRdb to 2019 to 2021). Library method: the immunoSEQ multiplex PCR assay. Entries here come from immuneACCESS through TCRdb and include only in-frame sequences with V and J called. Some clones fail to appear in such tables; in the studies checked, an unresolved V gene covers under half of the shortfall, and the cause of the remainder is unknown. The table for this sample lists about 300,000 clones; about 82% of them were counted only once. The ten largest clones represent around 1.6% of the sample. The specimen was peripheral blood. Every receptor here comes from a woman between 45 and 65 years old with acute or convalescent COVID-19.

The V call is TRBV9, the J call TRBJ2-1; 12 bases are a match to TRBD2. The CDR3 extends over 17 amino acids. The V gene end was trimmed by 4 bases and the J gene end by 7 bases; junction bases not matched to a gene: 12. Germline V gene sequence: CDR1 SGDLS, CDR2 YYNGEE. The CDR3 protein is CASSLRSSGRAENEQFF. The CDR3, as DNA: TGTGCCAGCAGCCTTCGCTCTAGCGGGAGGGCCGAGAATGAGCAGTTCTTC.

The chain links TRBV3-1 (or the pseudogene TRBV3-2) to TRBJ2-7, with TRBD2 identical over 11 bases. With V trimmed by 5 bases and J by 8 bases, 11 bases remained unmatched. The CDR3 sequence is 15 residues long. CDR1 is LGHDT, CDR2 YNNKEL, per germline (reference sequence). CDR3 DNA: TGTGCCAGCAGCAAAATAGCGGGAGGGATTACGAAGCAGTACTTC. Residues: CASSKIAGGITKQYF.

This chain links TRBV6-6 with TRBJ2-3; possible D gene TRBD2, 5 bases. Deletions cut 7 bases from V and 6 bases from J, with 8 bases between. The germline V gene encodes CDR1 MNHNY and CDR2 SVGAGI (reference sequence). CDR3 length: 11 residues. The CDR3: CASTRRDTQYF. The CDR3 region has the DNA TGTGCCAGCACCAGGAGGGATACGCAGTATTTT.

This chain uses TRBV5-1 with TRBJ2-1; TRBD2 agrees at 10 bases. CDR3 size: 16 residues. The V and J ends lost 7 bases and 5 bases, in that order; junction bases with no gene match: 12. The V gene's germline CDR1 is SGHRS and CDR2 YFSETQ. As DNA, the CDR3 is TGCGCCAGCGGCCCTAGCGGGAGCCAGAAACACAATGAGCAGTTCTTC. Its protein product is CASGPSGSQKHNEQFF.

This chain links TRBV7-3 with TRBJ2-3, with D perhaps TRBD2 (6 bases). The V end was cut by 2 bases, the J end by 6 bases, with 12 bases between. CDR1 and CDR2 from the germline V gene are SGHTA and FQGTGA. CDR3 length: 14 residues. The CDR3 here is CASSLGRTSDTQYF. In DNA, the CDR3 is TGTGCCAGCAGCTTAGGGAGGACCTCGGATACGCAGTATTTT.